The 30 T cell receptor beta chains reported below all come from one sample, sequenced in a study of blood T cell repertoires in COVID-19. Sequencing used immunoSEQ multiplex PCR; TCRdb keeps in-frame clones, though not all of them. This repertoire shows fewer than 100,000 clones, about 85% found once; its top ten account for 3.5% to 5.5%. The specimen sequenced was peripheral blood. These receptor sequences come from a man between 65 and 79 years old with acute or convalescent COVID-19.

This clone was seen a few times. The chain joins TRBV28 to TRBJ1-5, with TRBD1 matching 10 bases. Germline V CDR1 and CDR2: MDHEN, SYDVKM. The V and J ends lost 8 bases and 0 bases, in that order; junction bases with no gene match: 16. The CDR3 covers 19 residues. CDR3 nucleotide sequence: TGTGCCAGCTCCCCCTTTACCCGGACAGGGGGAAATAGCAATCAGCCCCAGCATTTT. This translates into CASSPFTRTGGNSNQPQHF.

The chain combines TRBV7-9 with TRBJ1-1, with 8 positions matching TRBD1. This CDR3 is 14 amino acids long. Per germline, CDR1 SEHNR and CDR2 FQNEAQ (reference sequence). Germline trimming cut 6 bases from V and 5 bases from J; bases unmatched to any gene: 8. CDR3 amino acids: CASSSDRELTEAFF. CDR3 sequence (DNA): TGTGCCAGCAGTTCGGACAGGGAGTTAACTGAAGCTTTCTTT. Full variable domain (remainder filled in from reference TRBV7-9 and TRBJ1-1): DTGVSQNPRHKITKRGQNVTFRCDPISEHNRLYWYRQTLGQGPEFLTYFQNEAQLEKSRLLSDRFSAERPKGSFSTLEIQRTEQGDSAMYLCASSSDRELTEAFFGQGTRLTVV.

The gene calls are TRBV13 and TRBJ1-5; 7 positions agree with TRBD1. Germline V CDR1 and CDR2: PRHDT, FYEKMQ (reference sequence). The CDR3 spans 12 residues. Trimming cost V 10 bases and J 6 bases; bases outside gene matches: 6. As DNA, the CDR3 is TGTGCCAATACAGGGGAAGGTCAGCCCCAGCATTTT. Translation gives CANTGEGQPQHF.

V is TRBV29-1 and J is TRBJ2-7; no clear D. This CDR3 contains 14 residues. Germline CDR1 reads SQVTM; CDR2 reads ANQGSEA. V shed 0 bases and J shed 2 bases, with 11 bases lying between them. CDR3 region: CSVEDPSRTYEQYF. Here the CDR3 DNA reads TGCAGCGTTGAAGATCCGTCCAGAACCTACGAGCAGTACTTC.

Only a few counts were recorded for this clone. V and J are TRBV4-1 and TRBJ1-2; D not certain. Germline values: CDR1 MGHRA, CDR2 YSYEKL. The CDR3 runs to 15 residues. Trimming removed 2 bases at V and 2 bases at J, with 12 bases between. As DNA, the CDR3 is TGCGCCAGCAGCCAACAGATAAACACAAACTATGGCTACACCTTC. Translated, it gives CASSQQINTNYGYTF.

As DNA, the CDR3 is TGTGCCATCAGTGATCGGGGAACCAATCAGCCCCAGCATTTT. Translated, it gives CAISDRGTNQPQHF. The rearrangement joins TRBV10-3 to TRBJ1-5; the D is unclear. Trimming took 3 bases from V and 3 from J, leaving 9 bases between them. The CDR3 extends over 14 amino acids. In germline, CDR1 is ENHRY, CDR2 SYGVKD.

About this clone itself: This specimen includes other DNA sequences encoding the same CDR3. The chain has TRBV5-1 and TRBJ2-1; 9 nucleotides align to TRBD2. CDR1 SGHRS and CDR2 YFSETQ come from the germline V gene. J lost 5 bases, V lost 0 bases, and 3 bases had no gene match. The CDR3 is 15 amino acids. CDR3 amino acids: CASSLGLAGHNEQFF. CDR3 DNA sequence: TGCGCCAGCAGCTTGGGTCTAGCGGGGCACAATGAGCAGTTCTTC.

The rearrangement uses TRBV5-4 and TRBJ2-3, with no clear D. In germline, CDR1 is SGHNT, CDR2 YYREEE (reference sequence). This CDR3 contains 11 residues. With 1 base removed from V and 6 bases from J, the gap between germline ends came to 3 bases. CDR3: CASSLSDTQYF. The CDR3 DNA sequence: TGTGCCAGCAGCTTGTCGGATACGCAGTATTTT.

The rearrangement joins TRBV5-6 to TRBJ1-4, with 9 bases lining up with TRBD1. This CDR3 spans 14 amino acids. Germline-derived CDR1 and CDR2 are SGHDT and YYEEEE. Trimming cost V 3 bases and J 8 bases; bases outside gene matches: 5. The CDR3: CASSSGTGREKLFF. The CDR3 coding sequence is TGTGCCAGCAGCTCCGGGACAGGGAGGGAAAAACTGTTTTTT.

This clone has a single count. This sequence joins TRBV28 and TRBJ2-6, with 7 nucleotides matching TRBD1. V shed 6 bases, J shed 0 bases, and the junction held 8 bases outside the gene matches. Germline V gives CDR1 MDHEN, CDR2 SYDVKM. CDR3 size: 17 residues. In nucleotides, the CDR3 is TGTGCCAGCAGAACACTTAAGGGGGCCTCTGGGGCCAACGTCCTGACTTTC. Its translation: CASRTLKGASGANVLTF.

The chain uses TRBV19 and TRBJ2-2; TRBD1 matches at 9 bases. The CDR3 is made up of 14 amino acids. V was pared by 7 bases and J by 7 bases, with 7 bases of the junction left unmatched. Germline V gene data show CDR1 as LNHDA and CDR2 as SQIVND (reference sequence). CDR3: CASTDRGSIGELFF. The CDR3 nucleotides are TGTGCCAGTACCGACAGGGGGTCTATCGGGGAGCTGTTTTTT.

This chain links TRBV3-1 (or the pseudogene TRBV3-2) with TRBJ2-7, with TRBD2 matching 7 bases. Trimming cost V 5 bases and J 4 bases; bases outside gene matches: 11. Germline assignment: CDR1 LGHDT and CDR2 YNNKEL (reference sequence). This CDR3 is 15 amino acids long. The CDR3 is CASSTSPGLLYEQYF. The CDR3 coding sequence is TGTGCCAGCAGCACCTCGCCGGGACTACTTTACGAGCAGTACTTC.

V usage is TRBV10-3 and J usage is TRBJ2-7; TRBD1 agrees at 7 bases. Germline CDR1 and CDR2: ENHRY and SYGVKD. CDR3 length: 12 amino acids. The V gene end was trimmed by 6 bases and the J gene end by 7 bases; junction bases not matched to a gene: 6. CDR3 sequence (DNA): TGTGCCATCAGGAACAGGGGATGGGAGCAGTACTTC. Residues: CAIRNRGWEQYF.

This sequence joins TRBV7-2 and TRBJ2-2; tentative D call: TRBD2 (5 bases). The V end lost 5 bases, the J end lost 5 bases, and 12 bases lay between the germline ends. Germline CDR1 SGHTA, CDR2 FQGNSA. This CDR3 contains 14 residues. DNA of the CDR3: TGTGCCAGCAGCGGAGGTTCCGGGACCGGGGAGCTGTTTTTT. As protein: CASSGGSGTGELFF.

The V and J genes are TRBV6-2 or TRBV6-3 and TRBJ1-5, with TRBD1 matching over 7 bases. V was clipped by 5 bases and J by 0 bases; unmatched bases: 1. The CDR3 has 14 residues. Germline lookup yields CDR1 MNHEY and CDR2 SVGEGT. In DNA form, the CDR3 reads TGTGCCAGCAGTGACAGGGTTAGCAATCAGCCCCAGCATTTT. This encodes CASSDRVSNQPQHF.

The chain joins TRBV29-1 to TRBJ1-4; possible D gene TRBD1, 6 bases. Germline CDR1 reads SQVTM; CDR2 reads ANQGSEA. V lost 0 bases to trimming and J lost 3 bases, with 11 bases between them. CDR3 length: 15 amino acids. The CDR3 sequence is CSVEDAGASNEKLFF. CDR3 DNA sequence: TGCAGCGTTGAAGATGCGGGGGCGTCTAATGAAAAACTGTTTTTT. The full variable domain, in which reference TRBV29-1 and TRBJ1-4 provide the parts outside the CDR3, is SAVISQKPSRDICQRGTSLTIQCQVDSQVTMMFWYRQQPGQSLTLIATANQGSEATYESGFVIDKFPISRPNLTFSTLTVSNMSPEDSSIYLCSVEDAGASNEKLFFGSGTQLSVL.

The chain employs TRBV5-6 and TRBJ2-5; D is possibly TRBD1 (5 bases). Germline V gene data show CDR1 as SGHDT and CDR2 as YYEEEE. Trimming took 0 bases from V and 5 from J, leaving 11 bases between them. The CDR3 sequence is 14 residues long. The DNA of the CDR3 is TGTGCCAGCAGCTTGGCACAGGTTCAGGAGACCCAGTACTTC. Amino acid sequence: CASSLAQVQETQYF.

The V gene is TRBV19, the J gene TRBJ1-2; 7 bases fit TRBD1. There are 15 residues in the CDR3. Germline V lookup: CDR1 LNHDA, CDR2 SQIVND (reference sequence). The V and J ends lost 5 bases and 2 bases, in that order; junction bases with no gene match: 8. The CDR3 sequence is CASSPAGGWNYGYTF. CDR3 sequence (DNA): TGTGCCAGTAGTCCCGCAGGGGGTTGGAACTATGGCTACACCTTC.

The rearrangement uses TRBV2 and TRBJ1-2; D remains ambiguous. V was pared by 3 bases and J by 4 bases, with 6 bases between. The germline V gene has CDR1 SNHLY and CDR2 FYNNEI. There are 12 residues in the CDR3. The DNA for the CDR3 is TGTGCCAGCAGTGACAGATTCTATGGCTACACCTTC. It codes for CASSDRFYGYTF.

This chain links TRBV5-8 with TRBJ1-1; D is ambiguous. Germline V gene sequence: CDR1 SGHTS, CDR2 YDEGEE. Trimming pared 1 base from V and 0 bases from J, leaving 4 bases between. The CDR3 extends over 13 amino acids. Here the CDR3 reads CASSLIVNTEAFF. CDR3 in DNA: TGTGCCAGCAGCTTGATCGTGAACACTGAAGCTTTCTTT.

V and J are TRBV11-1 and TRBJ2-7; D not resolved. CDR3 size: 13 residues. With 4 bases removed from V and 6 bases from J, the gap between germline ends came to 13 bases. Germline CDR1 and CDR2: SGHAT and FQDESV (reference sequence). The CDR3 is CASSSMTGGEQYF. In DNA, the CDR3 is TGTGCCAGCAGCTCGATGACTGGCGGCGAGCAGTACTTC.

This clone was picked up one time. The rearrangement uses TRBV25-1 and TRBJ1-5, with D perhaps TRBD1 (5 bases). The V end was cut by 4 bases, the J end by 5 bases, with 9 bases between. This CDR3 spans 13 amino acids. CDR1 and CDR2 (germline): MGHDK, SYGVNS. The CDR3 sequence is CASSVLGDQPQHF. In DNA, the CDR3 is TGTGCCAGCAGTGTCTTAGGGGATCAGCCCCAGCATTTT. The full variable domain, with the rest looked up from reference TRBV25-1 and TRBJ1-5, is EADIYQTPRYLVIGTGKKITLECSQTMGHDKMYWYQQDPGMELHLIHYSYGVNSTEKGDLSSESTVSRIRTEHFPLTLESARPSHTSQYLCASSVLGDQPQHFGDGTRLSIL.

CDR3 region: CASSLAHSLNTEAFF. The DNA for the CDR3 is TGCGCCAGCAGCTTGGCCCACTCCTTGAACACTGAAGCTTTCTTT. This rearrangement joins TRBV5-1 to TRBJ1-1; D uncertain. CDR1 and CDR2 (germline): SGHRS, YFSETQ. This CDR3 has 15 amino acids. V lost 0 bases and J 0 bases, leaving 9 bases between the germline ends.

This chain uses TRBV3-1 (or the pseudogene TRBV3-2) with TRBJ1-2, with D tentatively TRBD1 (5 bases). From germline, CDR1 is LGHDT and CDR2 YNNKEL (reference sequence). Trimming cost V 0 bases and J 7 bases, with 9 bases left between them. CDR3 size: 13 residues. The CDR3 sequence is CASSQDRGSGYTF. Here the CDR3 DNA reads TGTGCCAGCAGCCAAGATCGGGGGAGTGGCTACACCTTC.

This clone was seen just once. The chain links TRBV12-3 or TRBV12-4 to TRBJ1-6; D is unresolved. Trimming removed 3 bases from V and 9 bases from J, with 6 bases in between. This CDR3 spans 12 amino acids. The CDR3: CASSFPGSPLHF. CDR3 bases: TGTGCCAGCAGTTTCCCGGGTTCACCCCTCCACTTT.

V and J are TRBV10-3 and TRBJ1-2, with a weak D call TRBD1 (6 bases). The V end was cut by 8 bases, the J end by 2 bases, with 12 bases between. The CDR3 contains 13 residues. Germline lookup yields CDR1 ENHRY and CDR2 SYGVKD. The CDR3: CAISAGENYGYTF. CDR3 nucleotide sequence: TGTGCCATCTCCGCAGGGGAGAACTATGGCTACACCTTC.

V usage is TRBV19 and J usage is TRBJ1-3; D may be TRBD1 (5 bases). The CDR3 is 16 residues long. Germline V lookup: CDR1 LNHDA, CDR2 SQIVND (reference sequence). V dropped 0 bases and J dropped 2 bases, with 11 bases sitting between them. Here the CDR3 DNA reads TGTGCCAGTAGTATAGACAGGGACTATGCTGGAAACACCATATATTTT. This gives the protein CASSIDRDYAGNTIYF.

V and J are TRBV9 and TRBJ1-4, with 8 bases that match TRBD1. CDR1 and CDR2 (germline): SGDLS, YYNGEE. J was trimmed by 4 bases and V by 0 bases; bases with no gene match: 5. This CDR3 spans 16 amino acids. The CDR3 DNA follows: TGTGCCAGCAGCGTAGGTGGGACAGGTTATAATGAAAAACTGTTTTTT. This gives the protein CASSVGGTGYNEKLFF.

The V gene is TRBV12-3 or TRBV12-4, the J gene TRBJ1-2; D uncertain. V lost 4 bases to trimming and J lost 8 bases, with 8 bases between them. The CDR3 extends over 11 amino acids. This chain's CDR3 is CASSSPVGYTF. The CDR3, as DNA: TGTGCCAGCAGTTCCCCGGTAGGCTACACCTTC.

The chain combines TRBV3-1 (or the pseudogene TRBV3-2) with TRBJ2-3; TRBD2 agrees at 8 bases. CDR3 length equals 15 residues. The junction had 8 bases not matched to a gene; V was cut back by 1 base and J by 8 bases. Germline CDR1 and CDR2: LGHDT and YNNKEL (reference sequence). DNA of the CDR3: TGTGCCAGCAGCCAAGGTTCGGGGGGGGTCGGTACGCAGTATTTT. It translates to CASSQGSGGVGTQYF.